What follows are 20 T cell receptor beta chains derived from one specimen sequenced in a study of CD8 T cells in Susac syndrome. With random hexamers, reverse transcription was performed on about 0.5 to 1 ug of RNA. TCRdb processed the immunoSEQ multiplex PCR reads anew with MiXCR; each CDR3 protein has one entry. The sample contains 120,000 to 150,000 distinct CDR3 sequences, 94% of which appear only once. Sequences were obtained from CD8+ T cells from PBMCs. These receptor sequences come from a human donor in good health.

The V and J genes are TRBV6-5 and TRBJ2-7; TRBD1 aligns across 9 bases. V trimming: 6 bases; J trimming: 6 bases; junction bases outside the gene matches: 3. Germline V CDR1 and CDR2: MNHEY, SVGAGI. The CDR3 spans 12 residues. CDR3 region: CASSGTGIEQYF. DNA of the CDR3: TGTGCCAGCAGCGGGACAGGGATCGAGCAGTACTTC.

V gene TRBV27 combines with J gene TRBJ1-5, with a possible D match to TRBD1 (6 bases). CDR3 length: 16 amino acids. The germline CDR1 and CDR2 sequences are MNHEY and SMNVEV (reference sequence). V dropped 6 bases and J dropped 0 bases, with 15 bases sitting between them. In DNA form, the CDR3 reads TGTGCCAGCAGAGTAGGGGGAGACTATAGCAATCAGCCCCAGCATTTT. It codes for CASRVGGDYSNQPQHF.

CDR3 protein: CATSRERLAESNEQFF. In DNA form, the CDR3 reads TGTGCCACCAGCAGAGAAAGACTAGCGGAGAGCAATGAGCAGTTCTTC. This rearrangement joins TRBV15 to TRBJ2-1, with 9 bases aligning to TRBD2. CDR1 LNHNV and CDR2 YYDKDF come from the germline V gene (reference sequence). V was clipped by 0 bases and J by 6 bases; unmatched bases: 6. The length of the CDR3 is 16 residues.

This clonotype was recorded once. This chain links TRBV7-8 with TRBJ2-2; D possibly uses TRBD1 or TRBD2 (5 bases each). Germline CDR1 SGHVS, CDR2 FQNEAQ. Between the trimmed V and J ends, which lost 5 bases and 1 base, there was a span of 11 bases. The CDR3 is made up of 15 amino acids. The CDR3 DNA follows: TGTGCCAGCAGCCTAGGGACGGTGAACACCGGGGAGCTGTTTTTT. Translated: CASSLGTVNTGELFF. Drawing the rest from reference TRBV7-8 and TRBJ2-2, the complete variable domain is GAGVSQSPRYKVAKRGQDVALRCDPISGHVSLFWYQQALGQGPEFLTYFQNEAQLDKSGLPSDRFFAERPEGSVSTLKIQRTQQEDSAVYLCASSLGTVNTGELFFGEGSRLTVL.

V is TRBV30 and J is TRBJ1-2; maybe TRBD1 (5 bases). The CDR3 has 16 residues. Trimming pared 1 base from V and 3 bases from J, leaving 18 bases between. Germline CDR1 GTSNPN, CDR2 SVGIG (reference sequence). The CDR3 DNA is TGTGCCTGGAGTGGGGGGAGCAGTATAATGGACTATGGCTACACCTTC. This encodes CAWSGGSSIMDYGYTF.

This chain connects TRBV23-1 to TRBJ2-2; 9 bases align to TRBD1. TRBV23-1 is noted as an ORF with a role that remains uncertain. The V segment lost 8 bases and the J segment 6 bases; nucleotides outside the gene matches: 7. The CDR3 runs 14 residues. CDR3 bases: TGCGCCAGCCCCCGGGACAGGGCTGCCGGGGAGCTGTTTTTT. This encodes CASPRDRAAGELFF.

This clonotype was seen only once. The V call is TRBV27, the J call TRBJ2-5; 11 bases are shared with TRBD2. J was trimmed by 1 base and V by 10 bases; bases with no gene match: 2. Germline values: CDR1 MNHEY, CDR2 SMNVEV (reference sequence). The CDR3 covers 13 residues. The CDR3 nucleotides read TGTGCCACCGGGACTAGCGGCCAAGAGACCCAGTACTTC. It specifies CATGTSGQETQYF.

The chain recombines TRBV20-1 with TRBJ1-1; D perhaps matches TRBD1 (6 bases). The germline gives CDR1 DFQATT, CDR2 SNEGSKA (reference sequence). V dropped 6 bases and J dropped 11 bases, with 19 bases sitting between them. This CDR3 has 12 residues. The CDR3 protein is CSARDPQGGAFF. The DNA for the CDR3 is TGCAGTGCCAGGGATCCCCAAGGGGGTGCTTTCTTT.

The CDR3 here is CASSLVILPSYNEQFF. Here the CDR3 DNA reads TGTGCCAGCAGCTTAGTTATCCTCCCCTCCTACAATGAGCAGTTCTTC. The genes are TRBV7-9 and TRBJ2-1; D not resolved. The CDR3 totals 16 residues. With 1 base removed from V and 0 bases from J, the gap between germline ends came to 10 bases. Germline V CDR1 and CDR2: SEHNR, FQNEAQ (reference sequence).

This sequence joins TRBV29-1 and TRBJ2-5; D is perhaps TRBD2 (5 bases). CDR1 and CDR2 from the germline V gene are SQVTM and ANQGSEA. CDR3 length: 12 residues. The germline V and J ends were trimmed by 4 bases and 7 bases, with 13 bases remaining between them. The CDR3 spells CSVVTLAATQYF. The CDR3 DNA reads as TGCAGCGTTGTGACCCTAGCCGCGACCCAGTACTTC.

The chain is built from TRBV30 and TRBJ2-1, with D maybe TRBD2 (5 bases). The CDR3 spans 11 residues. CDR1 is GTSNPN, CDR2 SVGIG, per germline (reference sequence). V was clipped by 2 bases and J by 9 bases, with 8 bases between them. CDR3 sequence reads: CAWSPEVEQFF. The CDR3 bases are TGTGCCTGGAGTCCGGAGGTTGAGCAGTTCTTC.

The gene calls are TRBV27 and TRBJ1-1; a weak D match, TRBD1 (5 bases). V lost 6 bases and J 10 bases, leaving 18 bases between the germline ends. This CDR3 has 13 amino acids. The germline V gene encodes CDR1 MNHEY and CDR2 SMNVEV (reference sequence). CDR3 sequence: CASRGEGDMAAFF. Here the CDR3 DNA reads TGTGCCAGCAGGGGGGAGGGAGACATGGCAGCTTTCTTT.

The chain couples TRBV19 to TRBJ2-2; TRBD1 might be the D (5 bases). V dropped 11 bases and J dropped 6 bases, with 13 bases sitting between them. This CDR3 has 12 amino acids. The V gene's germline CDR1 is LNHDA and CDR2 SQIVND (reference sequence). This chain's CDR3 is CAASQGAGELFF. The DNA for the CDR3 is TGTGCCGCCAGCCAGGGTGCCGGGGAGCTGTTTTTT. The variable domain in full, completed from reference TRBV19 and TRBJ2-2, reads DGGITQSPKYLFRKEGQNVTLSCEQNLNHDAMYWYRQDPGQGLRLIYYSQIVNDFQKGDIAEGYSVSREKKESFPLTVTSAQKNPTAFYLCAASQGAGELFFGEGSRLTVL.

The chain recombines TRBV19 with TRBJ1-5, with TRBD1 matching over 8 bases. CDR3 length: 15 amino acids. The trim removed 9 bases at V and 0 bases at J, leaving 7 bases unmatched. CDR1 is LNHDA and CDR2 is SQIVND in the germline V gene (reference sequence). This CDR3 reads CASSGTGRSNQPQHF. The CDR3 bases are TGTGCCAGCTCCGGGACAGGCCGTAGCAATCAGCCCCAGCATTTT.

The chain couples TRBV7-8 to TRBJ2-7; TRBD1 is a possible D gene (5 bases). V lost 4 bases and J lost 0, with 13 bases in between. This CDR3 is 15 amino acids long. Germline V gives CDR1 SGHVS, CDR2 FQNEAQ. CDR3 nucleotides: TGTGCCAGCAGCTCCCCCGACAGCAACTCCTACGAGCAGTACTTC. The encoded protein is CASSSPDSNSYEQYF.

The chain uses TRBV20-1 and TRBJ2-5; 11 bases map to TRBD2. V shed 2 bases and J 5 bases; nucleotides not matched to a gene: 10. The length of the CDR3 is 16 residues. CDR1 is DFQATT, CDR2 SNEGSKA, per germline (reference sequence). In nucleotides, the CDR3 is TGCAGTGCTAGACCGCTTGGACTAGCGGGTTTCGAGACCCAGTACTTC. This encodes CSARPLGLAGFETQYF.

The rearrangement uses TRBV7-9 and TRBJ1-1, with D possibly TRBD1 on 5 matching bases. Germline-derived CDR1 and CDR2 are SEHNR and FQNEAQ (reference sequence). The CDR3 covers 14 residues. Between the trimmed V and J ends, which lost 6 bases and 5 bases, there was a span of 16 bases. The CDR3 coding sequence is TGTGCCAGCAGGTTCCTCGGGGGAGAAACTGAAGCTTTCTTT. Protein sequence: CASRFLGGETEAFF.

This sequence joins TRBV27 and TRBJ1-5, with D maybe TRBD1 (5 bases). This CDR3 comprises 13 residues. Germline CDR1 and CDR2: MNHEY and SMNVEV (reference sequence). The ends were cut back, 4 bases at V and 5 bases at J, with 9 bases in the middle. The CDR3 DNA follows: TGTGCCAGCAGTTCGGGGGTCTATCAGCCCCAGCATTTT. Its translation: CASSSGVYQPQHF.

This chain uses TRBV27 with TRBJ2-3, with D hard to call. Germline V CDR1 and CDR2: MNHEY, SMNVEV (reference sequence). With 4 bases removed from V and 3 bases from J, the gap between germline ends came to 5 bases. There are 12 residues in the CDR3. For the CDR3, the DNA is TGTGCCAGCAGTTCTACGACAGATACGCAGTATTTT. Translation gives CASSSTTDTQYF.

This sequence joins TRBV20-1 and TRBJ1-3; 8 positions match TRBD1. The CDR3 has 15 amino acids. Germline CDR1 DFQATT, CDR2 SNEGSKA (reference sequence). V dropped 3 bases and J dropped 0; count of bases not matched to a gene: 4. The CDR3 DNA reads TGCAGTGCTAGGCACACAGGGGGCTCTGGAAACACCATATATTTT. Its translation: CSARHTGGSGNTIYF.